The T cell receptor beta chain described here comes from a study of blood T cell repertoires in COVID-19. Study-level information: PBMCs, B-cell-depleted T cells, or T cells were the source of the cDNA or gDNA that made up the material.

Germline V CDR1 and CDR2: MDHEN, SYDVKM. The V end was cut by 7 bases, the J end by 3 bases, with 18 bases between. CDR3 length equals 15 residues. This clone was recorded a few times. How the authors handled the data: Cell counts per sample came from amplifying reference gene primers. Produced via immunoSEQ multiplex PCR; TCRdb's table is partial and in-frame only. V, J and clone size reflect that table, while D and trimming were determined from the DNA. The sample includes more than 70,000 clones, 80% of them seen just once. Sequenced material: peripheral blood. The sequence derives from a woman between 65 and 79 years old with acute or convalescent COVID-19. The chain uses TRBV28 and TRBJ1-2; D remains ambiguous. The CDR3 DNA reads as TGTGCCAGCATCCTAGGTGGAGGGAGGGACTATGGCTACACCTTC. As protein: CASILGGGRDYGYTF.